Each of the 17 T cell receptor beta chains below was sequenced from the same sample in a study of cytotoxic CD8 clonotypes in ibrutinib-treated CLL. Clones were read by immunoSEQ multiplex PCR, and TCRdb kept only the in-frame ones, dropping some. The repertoire holds around 30,000 clones, with approximately 57% as singletons. The sample in question was PBMCs, obtained before ibrutinib treatment. Receptor source: a human donor with chronic lymphocytic leukemia.

The gene calls are TRBV2 and TRBJ2-7; 11 positions match TRBD1. Germline loops: CDR1 SNHLY, CDR2 FYNNEI. V dropped 6 bases and J dropped 9; count of bases not matched to a gene: 19. The CDR3 spans 17 residues. The CDR3 region has the DNA TGTGCCAGCAGCTACGGAGGTCTAAGGGACAGGGGGGATGTGCAGTACTTC. It codes for CASSYGGLRDRGDVQYF.

This clone was detected a few times. This CDR3 reads CASSQEGDSPLHF. CDR3 DNA: TGTGCCAGCTCACAGGAGGGCGATTCACCCCTCCACTTT. The chain employs TRBV18 and TRBJ1-6; the D is unclear. Germline CDR1 KGHSH, CDR2 LQKENI. The CDR3 has 13 amino acids. V lost 4 bases to trimming and J lost 8 bases, with 9 bases between them.

The chain has TRBV5-1 and TRBJ1-1; possible D gene TRBD1, 6 bases. V was pared by 1 base and J by 11 bases, with 21 bases between. This CDR3 is built from 15 residues. Germline lookup yields CDR1 SGHRS and CDR2 YFSETQ. CDR3 coding DNA: TGCGCCAGCAGCTTGCTATTTTGGGGGCGCGGGGCGGCTTTCTTT. Its protein product is CASSLLFWGRGAAFF.

In its sample, this clone was seen a few times. This rearrangement joins TRBV7-9 to TRBJ1-5, with a possible D match to TRBD1 (6 bases). The V gene lost 5 bases and the J gene lost 4 bases, with 12 bases spanning the gap. This CDR3 has 14 amino acids. CDR1 is SEHNR, CDR2 FQNEAQ, per germline (reference sequence). The DNA for the CDR3 is TGTGCCAGCAGCACTGGGGGGCCGAATCAGCCCCAGCATTTT. Amino acid sequence: CASSTGGPNQPQHF.

The J gene is TRBJ1-2, the V gene TRBV7-2; D remains unclear. V lost 1 base to trimming and J lost 5 bases, with 11 bases between them. The CDR3 extends over 14 amino acids. The germline V gene has CDR1 SGHTA and CDR2 FQGNSA. As DNA, the CDR3 is TGTGCCAGCAGCTTAGAAGTCCAGCCGTATGGCTACACCTTC. This gives the protein CASSLEVQPYGYTF.

In its sample, this clone was seen once. The chain joins TRBV5-1 to TRBJ1-3; the D is unclear. The CDR3 runs to 15 residues. Germline CDR1 reads SGHRS; CDR2 reads YFSETQ. Trimming stripped 0 bases from V and 1 base from J, with 8 bases between. This chain's CDR3 is CASSLAHRSGNTIYF. The CDR3 DNA is TGCGCCAGCAGCTTGGCCCACCGGTCTGGAAACACCATATATTTT.

The sample holds a few counts of this clone. This chain links TRBV6-6 with TRBJ2-2, with 10 bases lining up with TRBD1. With 6 bases clipped from V and 5 bases from J, the junction kept 6 bases outside the gene matches. The germline CDR1 and CDR2 sequences are MNHNY and SVGAGI (reference sequence). This CDR3 spans 15 amino acids. CDR3 coding DNA: TGTGCCAGCAGCCCGGGACAGGGGCTAACCGGGGAGCTGTTTTTT. Translating it yields CASSPGQGLTGELFF.

The chain is built from TRBV5-1 and TRBJ2-1, with TRBD2 matching over 13 bases. Germline assignment: CDR1 SGHRS and CDR2 YFSETQ. The CDR3 is 19 residues long. Unmatched junction bases numbered 7, after V lost 1 base and J lost 0 bases. The CDR3 DNA follows: TGCGCCAGCAGCTTGCAGGGACTAGCGGGAACTGCCTCCTACAATGAGCAGTTCTTC. Protein: CASSLQGLAGTASYNEQFF. Full variable domain (rest looked up from reference TRBV5-1 and TRBJ2-1): KAGVTQTPRYLIKTRGQQVTLSCSPISGHRSVSWYQQTPGQGLQFLFEYFSETQRNKGNFPGRFSGRQFSNSRSEMNVSTLELGDSALYLCASSLQGLAGTASYNEQFFGPGTRLTVL.

This clone was picked up a small number of times. The rearrangement uses TRBV5-1 and TRBJ2-3; 7 nucleotides match TRBD1. With V trimmed by 2 bases and J by 5 bases, 5 bases remained unmatched. The CDR3 loop spans 14 amino acids. The germline V gene encodes CDR1 SGHRS and CDR2 YFSETQ. This CDR3 is CASSLGGGVDTQYF. The CDR3 nucleotides read TGCGCCAGCAGCTTAGGGGGCGGTGTAGATACGCAGTATTTT.

The V and J genes are TRBV9 and TRBJ2-1; D is unresolved. Germline V CDR1 and CDR2: SGDLS, YYNGEE. CDR3 length: 15 amino acids. The V and J ends lost 2 bases and 4 bases respectively, with 13 bases between them. The CDR3 bases are TGTGCCAGCAGCGTTGGATCACGGGTGTACAATGAGCAGTTCTTC. This gives the protein CASSVGSRVYNEQFF.

The rearrangement joins TRBV29-1 to TRBJ2-5; D ambiguous. V was cut by 6 bases and J by 1 base, with 12 bases left in between. Germline CDR1 SQVTM, CDR2 ANQGSEA. CDR3 length equals 13 residues. CDR3 loop: CSVASQFQETQYF. The DNA for the CDR3 is TGCAGCGTCGCCAGCCAGTTCCAAGAGACCCAGTACTTC. The variable domain in full, with the rest retrieved from reference TRBV29-1 and TRBJ2-5, is SAVISQKPSRDICQRGTSLTIQCQVDSQVTMMFWYRQQPGQSLTLIATANQGSEATYESGFVIDKFPISRPNLTFSTLTVSNMSPEDSSIYLCSVASQFQETQYFGPGTRLLVL.

This chain uses TRBV20-1 with TRBJ2-5; no reliable D call. This CDR3 has 10 residues. Germline-derived CDR1 and CDR2 are DFQATT and SNEGSKA (reference sequence). Trimming stripped 1 base from V and 5 bases from J, with 2 bases between. CDR3 sequence reads: CSARGETQYF. The CDR3 coding sequence is TGCAGTGCTAGAGGGGAGACCCAGTACTTC.

The chain uses TRBV6-1 and TRBJ2-3; TRBD1 aligns across 12 bases. J gave up 6 bases and V 5 bases, and 6 bases lay outside the gene matches. The germline gives CDR1 MNHNS, CDR2 SASEGT. The CDR3 contains 15 residues. The CDR3 loop reads CASSSGQGAWDTQYF. CDR3 DNA: TGTGCCAGCAGTTCGGGACAGGGGGCATGGGATACGCAGTATTTT.

The chain combines TRBV5-4 with TRBJ2-5; 10 bases are a match to TRBD2. The CDR3 runs 16 residues. Trimming took 1 base from V and 5 from J; bases not matched to a gene: 8. Germline CDR1 SGHNT, CDR2 YYREEE (reference sequence). In DNA form, the CDR3 reads TGTGCCAGCAGCTTGCCGGCTAGCGGGAGTGCGGAGACCCAGTACTTC. It encodes CASSLPASGSAETQYF.

Concerning this clone itself: One junction end does not reproduce the germline sequence, and a read error may be involved. The CDR3 nucleotides read TGTGCCAGCAGTCTATCCGGGACAGCCGCCTACGAGCAGTACTTC. It encodes CASSLSGTAAYEQYF. This sequence joins TRBV27 and TRBJ2-7, with 7 bases lining up with TRBD1. Germline lookup yields CDR1 MNHEY and CDR2 SMNVEV (reference sequence). The CDR3 contains 15 residues.

The chain joins TRBV7-2 to TRBJ1-5, with 9 bases fitting TRBD1. The trim removed 5 bases at V and 7 bases at J, leaving 9 bases unmatched. Germline V gene data show CDR1 as SGHTA and CDR2 as FQGNSA. The CDR3 length is 15 residues. The chain's CDR3 is CASSPGTGLLQPQHF. CDR3 bases: TGTGCCAGCAGCCCCGGGACAGGGCTTCTCCAGCCCCAGCATTTT.

The chain recombines TRBV6-1 with TRBJ2-3; no reliable D call. Looked up from germline, CDR1 is MNHNS and CDR2 is SASEGT. V lost 2 bases and J 11 bases, leaving 11 bases between the germline ends. CDR3 length: 12 residues. As DNA, the CDR3 is TGTGCCAGCAGTGAAAAACTGGTAGTGCAGTATTTT. The encoded protein is CASSEKLVVQYF.